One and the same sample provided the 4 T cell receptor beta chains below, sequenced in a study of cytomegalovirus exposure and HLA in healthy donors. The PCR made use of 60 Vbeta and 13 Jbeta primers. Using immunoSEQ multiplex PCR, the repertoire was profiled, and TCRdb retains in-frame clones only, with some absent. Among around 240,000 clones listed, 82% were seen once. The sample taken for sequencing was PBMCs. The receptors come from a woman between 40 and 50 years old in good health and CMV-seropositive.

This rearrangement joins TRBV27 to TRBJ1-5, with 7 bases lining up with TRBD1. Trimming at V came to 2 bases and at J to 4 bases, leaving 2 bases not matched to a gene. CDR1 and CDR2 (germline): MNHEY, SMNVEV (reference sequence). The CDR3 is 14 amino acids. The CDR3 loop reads CASSLNRGNQPQHF. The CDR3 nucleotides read TGTGCCAGCAGTTTAAACAGGGGAAATCAGCCCCAGCATTTT.

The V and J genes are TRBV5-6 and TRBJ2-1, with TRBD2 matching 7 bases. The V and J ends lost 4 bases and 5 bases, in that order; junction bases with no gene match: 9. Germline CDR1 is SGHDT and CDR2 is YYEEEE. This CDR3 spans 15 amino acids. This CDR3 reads CASSPRAGPNNEQFF. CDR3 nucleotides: TGTGCCAGCAGCCCTCGAGCGGGGCCTAACAATGAGCAGTTCTTC.

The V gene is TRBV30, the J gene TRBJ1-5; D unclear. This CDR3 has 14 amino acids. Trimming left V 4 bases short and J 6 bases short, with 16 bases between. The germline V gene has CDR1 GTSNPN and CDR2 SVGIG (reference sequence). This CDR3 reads CAWIADWKLQPQHF. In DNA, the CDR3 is TGTGCCTGGATTGCAGACTGGAAACTTCAGCCCCAGCATTTT.

For the CDR3, the DNA is TGTGCCAGCAGCCGGGCCCTCCGTGGGAACACTGAAGCTTTCTTT. Translated: CASSRALRGNTEAFF. The rearrangement links TRBV14 to TRBJ1-1; the D is unclear. V lost 4 bases and J lost 1, with 13 bases in between. Germline values: CDR1 SGHDN, CDR2 FVKESK. The CDR3 sequence is 15 residues long.